The 2 T cell receptor beta chains presented below share a single source sample, sequenced in a study of shared clonotypes between healthy human individuals. The protocol was immunoSEQ multiplex PCR, while the TCRdb copy is restricted to in-frame clones and leaves out a portion. The sample has millions of clones; about 92% are singletons. The sequenced material came from naive CD4+ T cells from PBMCs. The subset denotes: CD45RA+ positively selected. These receptors were obtained from a man between 18 and 29 years old in good health. Some clones in this sample may be carry-over from other donors' samples.

The CDR3 spells CASSFGTGSSGETQYF. The CDR3 nucleotides read TGTGCCAGCAGCTTCGGGACAGGGTCGTCTGGAGAGACCCAGTACTTC. This chain connects TRBV5-8 to TRBJ2-5, with 9 nucleotides matching TRBD1. CDR1 and CDR2 (germline): SGHTS, YDEGEE. The ends lost 2 bases at V and 4 bases at J; junction bases unmatched: 9. The CDR3 extends over 16 amino acids. The full variable domain, with the rest looked up from reference TRBV5-8 and TRBJ2-5, is EAGVTQSPTHLIKTRGQQATLRCSPISGHTSVYWYQQALGLGLQFLLWYDEGEERNRGNFPPRFSGRQFPNYSSELNVNALELEDSALYLCASSFGTGSSGETQYFGPGTRLLVL.

This clone has just one count. The V gene is TRBV28, the J gene TRBJ1-3, with a tentative D call TRBD1 (6 bases). This CDR3 spans 14 amino acids. Germline V gene lookup returns CDR1 MDHEN and CDR2 SYDVKM. V lost 9 bases and J lost 0, with 12 bases in between. The CDR3 spells CARGQFDSGNTIYF. The CDR3 coding sequence is TGTGCCAGAGGACAGTTTGACTCTGGAAACACCATATATTTT.